Reported below is one TCR beta chain. These data come from a study of control samples from healthy donors and cancer patients. Sequencing used immunoSEQ multiplex PCR; TCRdb keeps in-frame clones, though not all of them. The data hold 97,000 or so clones, with 92% observed a single time. V lost 1 base to trimming and J lost 0 bases, with 6 bases between them. The CDR3 is 14 amino acids. CDR1 is WSHSY and CDR2 is SAAADI in the germline V gene. This receptor was identified in a woman aged 18 to 35 in good health. The chain links TRBV10-2 to TRBJ1-1; TRBD1 might be the D (6 bases). The sample comprised blood. This CDR3 is CASSEWGLNTEAFF. DNA for the CDR3: TGCGCCAGCAGTGAGTGGGGGCTGAACACTGAAGCTTTCTTT.